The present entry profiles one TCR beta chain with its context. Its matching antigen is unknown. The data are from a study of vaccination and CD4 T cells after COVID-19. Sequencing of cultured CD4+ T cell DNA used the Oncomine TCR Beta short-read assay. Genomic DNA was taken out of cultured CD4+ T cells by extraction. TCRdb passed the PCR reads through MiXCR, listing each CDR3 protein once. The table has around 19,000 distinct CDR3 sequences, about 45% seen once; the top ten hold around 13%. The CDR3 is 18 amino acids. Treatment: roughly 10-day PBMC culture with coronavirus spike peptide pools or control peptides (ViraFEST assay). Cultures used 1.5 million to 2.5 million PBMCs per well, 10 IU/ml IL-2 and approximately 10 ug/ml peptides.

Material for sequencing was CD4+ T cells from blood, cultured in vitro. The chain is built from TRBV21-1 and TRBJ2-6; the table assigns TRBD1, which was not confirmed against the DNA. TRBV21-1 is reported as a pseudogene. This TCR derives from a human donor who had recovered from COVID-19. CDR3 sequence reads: CASSGRQGRGSGANVLTF. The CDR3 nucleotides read TGTGCCAGCAGCGGGCGGCAGGGGCGCGGCTCTGGGGCCAACGTCCTGACTTTC.